This T cell receptor beta chain was profiled in a study of T cell responses to AZD1222 COVID-19 vaccine. Study-level points and caveats: Clonal diversity was possibly underestimated; the donors were predominantly white British and more often female. Researchers took repertoire samples only after the peak T cell response had come.

Notes on this clone: Its specificity is not known.

This CDR3 is 13 amino acids long. Per the germline V gene, CDR1 is MNHEY and CDR2 is SMNVEV (reference sequence). V gave up 3 bases and J gave up 8 bases; unmatched junction bases: 6. TCRdb's copy holds only in-frame clones and misses some; the assay was immunoSEQ multiplex PCR. Among about 110,000 clones, nearly 90% were seen once, and the ten largest hold under 20%. This TCR derives from an adult in good health. The starting material was peripheral blood, obtained on day 0 of AZD1222 vaccination. The gene calls are TRBV27 and TRBJ1-2; 7 positions match TRBD1. CDR3 loop: CASSFRGGDGYTF. The CDR3 DNA is TGTGCCAGCAGTTTTAGAGGGGGCGACGGCTACACCTTC.